This T cell receptor beta chain was recorded in a study of blood T cells in healthy people across ages. Broader study findings: Diversity was estimated from one million T cells, and these estimates were considered underestimates. Comparison with aged donors showed that long-lived donors had more naive CD4+ cells and higher diversity.

A second PCR of 7 to 11 cycles used a sample-barcoded 5' primer and a J-beta primer mix. TCRdb processed the 5' RACE reads anew with MiXCR; each CDR3 protein has one entry. Of some 890,000 distinct CDR3 sequences in the sample, roughly 29% were seen once. In its sample, this clonotype was seen a few times. Its specificity is unknown. This CDR3 has 17 residues. Germline CDR1 is DFQATT and CDR2 is SNEGSKA (reference sequence). V lost 1 base, J lost 1 base, and 9 bases stayed unmatched. Every sample gave at least 5 micrograms of total RNA when it was extracted. A further study also used this sample, focusing on T cells of mothers and their children. This second study says: The study sampled a few healthy Caucasian mothers and their six children.

The sample taken for sequencing was blood. This receptor was taken from a middle-aged woman in good health. This rearrangement joins TRBV20-1 to TRBJ2-3; 9 nucleotides align to TRBD2. CDR3 in amino acids: CSARAPFASGGTDTQYF. The CDR3 DNA follows: TGCAGTGCTAGAGCCCCCTTCGCTAGCGGGGGCACAGATACGCAGTATTTT.